This T cell receptor beta chain was recorded in a study of T-cell memory formation after mild COVID-19. This CDR3 is built from 16 residues. The ends were cut back, 0 bases at V and 1 base at J, with 12 bases in the middle. Per germline, CDR1 MNHEY and CDR2 SVGAGI. MiXCR, applied by TCRdb to the 5' RACE reads, yields one record per CDR3 protein. The repertoire includes 540,000 or so distinct CDR3 sequences, roughly 21% of them detected once, and about 12% sits in the top ten. The receptor was derived from an adult woman who had mild COVID-19 (a few samples of this study predate the infection). Cell type and time point are not known. The material sequenced was PBMCs or a T cell subset sorted from them (not recorded which). The V gene is TRBV6-5, the J gene TRBJ2-5, with a weak D call TRBD2 (5 bases). Written as DNA, the CDR3 is TGTGCCAGCAGTTACTCTCCGGGGTGGAGCCAAGAGACCCAGTACTTC. Translating gives CASSYSPGWSQETQYF.